The 8 T cell receptor beta chains reported below all come from one sample, sequenced in a study of T cell responses to AZD1222 COVID-19 vaccine (dated by TCRdb to the early 2020s). Libraries came from the immunoSEQ multiplex PCR assay. Not all clones reach the TCRdb copy of this immuneACCESS table, which keeps in-frame sequences only. Checked studies attribute under half of the gap to unresolved V genes and leave the rest unexplained. In this sample the table shows about 180,000 clones, about 90% of which occur a single time. Clones ranked in the top ten supply 0.4% to 0.5% of the sample. The sample's time point label, decoded: baseline before first vaccination. The sample in question was peripheral blood, obtained on day 0 of AZD1222 vaccination. The receptors originated from an adult in good health.

This chain connects TRBV2 to TRBJ2-2, with 10 bases identical to TRBD2. J lost 7 bases, V lost 6 bases, and 8 bases had no gene match. Germline V gene data show CDR1 as SNHLY and CDR2 as FYNNEI. The CDR3 is made up of 15 amino acids. The CDR3 DNA sequence: TGTGCCAGCAGGGGGCTAGCGGGAGTTTACGGGGAGCTGTTTTTT. It specifies CASRGLAGVYGELFF.

The genes are TRBV7-2 and TRBJ1-5; D remains ambiguous. Germline V gives CDR1 SGHTA, CDR2 FQGNSA. Trimming took off 1 base at V and 1 base at J, with 5 bases between the two ends. This CDR3 comprises 14 residues. The CDR3 region has the DNA TGTGCCAGCAGCTTAGTGGACAGCAATCAGCCCCAGCATTTT. Amino acids: CASSLVDSNQPQHF. Filled out from reference TRBV7-2 and TRBJ1-5, the complete variable domain reads GAGVSQSPSNKVTEKGKDVELRCDPISGHTALYWYRQSLGQGLEFLIYFQGNSAPDKSGLPSDRFSAERTGGSVSTLTIQRTQQEDSAVYLCASSLVDSNQPQHFGDGTRLSIL.

The chain combines TRBV7-9 with TRBJ1-1; D is undetermined. The V end was cut by 1 base, the J end by 1 base, with 4 bases between. CDR1 and CDR2 from the germline V gene are SEHNR and FQNEAQ (reference sequence). This CDR3 has 13 residues. CDR3 DNA: TGTGCCAGCAGCTTAGAACCGAACACTGAAGCTTTCTTT. Translation gives CASSLEPNTEAFF.

This sequence joins TRBV6-6 and TRBJ2-2; D ambiguous. The CDR3 has 12 residues. CDR1 and CDR2 (germline): MNHNY, SVGAGI (reference sequence). Between the trimmed V and J ends, which lost 7 bases and 5 bases, there was a span of 8 bases. In DNA form, the CDR3 reads TGTGCCAGCATGGGCGTGACCGGGGAGCTGTTTTTT. This encodes CASMGVTGELFF.

V is TRBV28 and J is TRBJ1-4; D is ambiguous. CDR3 length: 15 residues. Germline loops: CDR1 MDHEN, CDR2 SYDVKM. The germline V and J ends were trimmed by 6 bases and 7 bases, with 18 bases remaining between them. The CDR3 is CASRLSGQQSEKLFF. The CDR3 nucleotides read TGTGCCAGCAGGCTTTCCGGGCAACAAAGTGAAAAACTGTTTTTT.

V gene TRBV24-1 combines with J gene TRBJ2-1; D unclear. The CDR3 extends over 12 amino acids. Deletions cut 5 bases from V and 12 bases from J, with 13 bases between. CDR1 and CDR2 (germline): KGHDR, SFDVKD. Written as DNA, the CDR3 is TGTGCCACCAGTGGAAACTGGCCACGGCAGTTCTTC. Its protein is CATSGNWPRQFF.

This clone came up once. V gene TRBV3-1 (or the pseudogene TRBV3-2) combines with J gene TRBJ1-1, with 9 bases identical to TRBD1. This CDR3 spans 13 amino acids. CDR1 and CDR2 from the germline V gene are LGHDT and YNNKEL (reference sequence). V shed 3 bases, J shed 9 bases, and the junction held 5 bases outside the gene matches. CDR3 nucleotide sequence: TGTGCCAGCAGCCATCCGGGACAGGGCCAAGCTTTCTTT. It codes for CASSHPGQGQAFF.

The chain joins TRBV28 to TRBJ1-5, with TRBD1 as a possible D gene (6 bases). Trimming took off 5 bases at V and 1 base at J, with 18 bases between the two ends. The CDR3 runs to 17 residues. The germline gives CDR1 MDHEN, CDR2 SYDVKM. The CDR3 nucleotides are TGTGCCAGCAGTAAGGGTCAAAGGGGGGTCAGCAATCAGCCCCAGCATTTT. It translates to CASSKGQRGVSNQPQHF.